This T cell receptor beta chain was profiled in a study of regulatory T cells in long-lasting Graves disease. On the study more broadly: Antithyroid drug use was under 3 months in newly diagnosed Graves' patients.

This clonotype was counted ten times or more. Its antigen is currently unknown. The CDR3 contains 12 residues. Per germline, CDR1 GTSNPN and CDR2 SVGIG (reference sequence). Trimming shortened V by 3 bases and J by 7 bases, and 9 bases separated the two germline ends. The authors built TCR beta libraries using iRepertoire HTBI primers and Arm-PCR of CDR3 regions. TCRdb re-called the multiplex PCR reads through MiXCR, storing one row per CDR3 protein. The sample contains approximately 350,000 distinct CDR3 sequences, about 12% of which appear only once. General observations from the study: Newly diagnosed disease favored TRBV20-1 and TRBJ2-1 over persistent disease.

Time point: newly diagnosed GD, antithyroid drugs for less than 3 months. RNA extracted from PBMCs served as the sequencing template. These sequences were also reported in another study, on T cells in Graves' hyperthyroidism and ophthalmopathy. From that study: Blood also showed most of the thyroid clonotypes that were expanded above 0.001.

The sequence was collected from a woman between 18 and 29 years old with Graves disease. The V call is TRBV30, the J call TRBJ2-2; unclear D gene. Sequencing was performed on peripheral blood mononuclear cells (PBMCs), taken at new diagnosis, from a patient treated with antithyroid drugs. This chain's CDR3 is CAWSEAHGELFF. The CDR3 nucleotides are TGTGCCTGGAGCGAGGCGCACGGGGAGCTGTTTTTT.